The 15 T cell receptor beta chains below all came from one sample that was sequenced in a study of T cell responses to AZD1222 COVID-19 vaccine. Profiled with immunoSEQ multiplex PCR; TCRdb holds only in-frame clones, not every one. The sample consists of over 130,000 clones, around 94% of them appearing once. The sequencing used peripheral blood, collected on day 0 of AZD1222 vaccination. The receptors stem from an adult in good health.

This sequence joins TRBV2 and TRBJ2-7; the D gene is possibly TRBD1 (6 bases). CDR1 is SNHLY and CDR2 is FYNNEI in the germline V gene. This CDR3 contains 13 residues. V shed 6 bases and J shed 2 bases, with 11 bases lying between them. The CDR3: CASRTGFTYEQYV. The CDR3 DNA follows: TGTGCCAGCAGGACAGGATTTACCTACGAGCAGTACGTC.

The gene calls are TRBV5-1 and TRBJ1-2, with D possibly being TRBD1 (5 bases). The length of the CDR3 is 14 residues. Germline V gene lookup returns CDR1 SGHRS and CDR2 YFSETQ. V gave up 0 bases and J gave up 7 bases, with 13 bases separating them. CDR3 in DNA: TGCGCCAGCAGCTTGGGTCAGGGCTATAGTGGCTACACCTTC. Translating it yields CASSLGQGYSGYTF.

V gene TRBV12-5 combines with J gene TRBJ1-5; TRBD1 aligns across 11 bases. V trimming: 0 bases; J trimming: 7 bases; junction bases outside the gene matches: 11. There are 18 residues in the CDR3. CDR1 is LGHNT and CDR2 is FRNRAP in the germline V gene. This CDR3 reads CASGLVVGTGGVWQPQHF. CDR3 coding DNA: TGTGCTAGTGGTTTGGTAGTCGGGACAGGGGGAGTTTGGCAGCCCCAGCATTTT.

The gene calls are TRBV27 and TRBJ2-7; TRBD2 aligns across 8 bases. With 5 bases clipped from V and 4 bases from J, the junction kept 7 bases outside the gene matches. The V gene's germline CDR1 is MNHEY and CDR2 SMNVEV (reference sequence). The CDR3 is made up of 14 amino acids. The CDR3 spells CASSGWASGYEQYV. The CDR3 DNA follows: TGTGCCAGCAGTGGTTGGGCTAGCGGGTACGAGCAGTACGTC.

The V and J genes are TRBV4-1 and TRBJ1-3; tentatively, D is TRBD1 (6 bases). This CDR3 comprises 16 residues. Germline-derived CDR1 and CDR2 are MGHRA and YSYEKL. Trimming removed 0 bases at V and 2 bases at J, with 11 bases between. The CDR3 sequence: CASSQDSQGPGNTIYF. CDR3 DNA sequence: TGCGCCAGCAGCCAAGATTCGCAGGGGCCTGGAAACACCATATATTTT.

The chain links TRBV2 to TRBJ1-3; 7 nucleotides line up with TRBD1. Germline V gives CDR1 SNHLY, CDR2 FYNNEI. The CDR3 is 15 amino acids. Trimming took 5 bases from V and 4 from J; bases not matched to a gene: 8. The CDR3, as DNA: TGTGCCAGCAGTAACAGACCGGGACAGGGAAACACCATATATTTT. Protein: CASSNRPGQGNTIYF.

In this sample, this clone turned up once. The chain carries TRBV4-1 and TRBJ1-2; TRBD1 aligns across 8 bases. Germline CDR1 is MGHRA and CDR2 is YSYEKL. The CDR3 length is 15 residues. V trimming: 1 base; J trimming: 6 bases; junction bases outside the gene matches: 7. As DNA, the CDR3 is TGCGCCAGCAGCCAAGGAATGAGGACAGGGCATGGCTACACCTTC. This encodes CASSQGMRTGHGYTF.

This chain joins TRBV12-3 or TRBV12-4 and TRBJ1-5; D call uncertain. The ends were cut back, 3 bases at V and 9 bases at J, with 6 bases in the middle. CDR3 length: 11 amino acids. The CDR3 coding sequence is TGTGCCAGCAGTTTGAGTTGGCCCCAGCATTTT. Amino acids: CASSLSWPQHF.

CDR3: CACAVNTEAFF. For the CDR3, the DNA is TGTGCCTGCGCAGTGAACACTGAAGCTTTCTTT. This chain joins TRBV6-5 and TRBJ1-1, with D unclear. Germline assignment: CDR1 MNHEY and CDR2 SVGAGI. Deletions cut 11 bases from V and 0 bases from J, with 7 bases between. CDR3 length equals 11 residues.

The chain links TRBV5-4 to TRBJ2-2; 16 positions agree with TRBD2. V gave up 4 bases and J gave up 6 bases; unmatched junction bases: 6. CDR1 is SGHNT, CDR2 YYREEE, per germline (reference sequence). The CDR3 extends over 17 amino acids. CDR3 amino acids: CASSTGLAGGHAGELFF. CDR3 sequence (DNA): TGTGCCAGCAGCACGGGACTAGCGGGGGGGCACGCCGGGGAGCTGTTTTTT. Complete variable domain (other parts from reference TRBV5-4 and TRBJ2-2): ETGVTQSPTHLIKTRGQQVTLRCSSQSGHNTVSWYQQALGQGPQFIFQYYREEENGRGNFPPRFSGLQFPNYSSELNVNALELDDSALYLCASSTGLAGGHAGELFFGEGSRLTVL.

The chain is built from TRBV2 and TRBJ1-1; tentative D call: TRBD1 (6 bases). Germline lookup yields CDR1 SNHLY and CDR2 FYNNEI. This CDR3 is 12 amino acids long. V shed 11 bases and J shed 1 base, with 11 bases lying between them. CDR3 bases: TGTGCCCCTCGAGGGGGGAACACTGAAGCTTTCTTT. Encoded protein: CAPRGGNTEAFF.

The chain uses TRBV7-6 and TRBJ2-3; tentative D call: TRBD2 (5 bases). V was cut by 5 bases and J by 2 bases, with 20 bases left in between. Germline V gene lookup returns CDR1 SGHVS and CDR2 FNYEAQ. The CDR3 sequence is 17 residues long. The CDR3 DNA sequence: TGTGCCAGCAGCCGAGGACTGCCGCGTGATCCCACAGATACGCAGTATTTT. Its protein is CASSRGLPRDPTDTQYF.

The chain recombines TRBV5-4 with TRBJ2-3; 7 positions match TRBD2. V trimming: 4 bases; J trimming: 1 base; junction bases outside the gene matches: 6. The CDR3 is 15 residues long. Germline V gives CDR1 SGHNT, CDR2 YYREEE (reference sequence). The CDR3 protein is CASSRGAGGTDTQYF. In nucleotides, the CDR3 is TGTGCCAGCAGCCGAGGGGCGGGGGGCACAGATACGCAGTATTTT.

V usage is TRBV19 and J usage is TRBJ1-2; D perhaps matches TRBD1 (5 bases). The CDR3 length is 15 residues. The germline V and J ends were trimmed by 4 bases and 0 bases, with 12 bases remaining between them. Per germline, CDR1 LNHDA and CDR2 SQIVND (reference sequence). The CDR3 loop reads CASSTLQGTNYGYTF. Here the CDR3 DNA reads TGTGCCAGTAGTACCCTGCAGGGAACTAACTATGGCTACACCTTC.

The chain combines TRBV14 with TRBJ2-1; TRBD2 matches 13 bases. V shed 4 bases, J shed 5 bases, and the junction held 8 bases outside the gene matches. Germline assignment: CDR1 SGHDN and CDR2 FVKESK. There are 17 residues in the CDR3. This CDR3 is CASSLGLAGVNNNEQFF. The CDR3 DNA follows: TGTGCCAGCAGCCTCGGACTAGCGGGAGTCAACAACAATGAGCAGTTCTTC.